The 4 T cell receptor beta chains below come from one sample, sequenced in a study of chemoradiotherapy in HPV16-positive cancers. Clones were sequenced by immunoSEQ multiplex PCR, and TCRdb holds only the in-frame ones, with some missing. The sample has some 14,000 clones; roughly 93% are singletons. The specimen comprised blood, sampled from a patient who underwent chemoradiotherapy. These receptors all stem from a human donor with HPV-associated anogenital cancer.

This clone was found once. The chain links TRBV5-8 to TRBJ2-1; D uncertain. The V gene's germline CDR1 is SGHTS and CDR2 YDEGEE. V was shortened by 3 bases and J by 0 bases, with 19 bases between the two germline ends. The CDR3 covers 18 residues. The DNA for the CDR3 is TGTGCCAGCAGCTCCTATCTTATCGGGTCCACCTCCTACAATGAGCAGTTCTTC. It codes for CASSSYLIGSTSYNEQFF.

The V and J genes are TRBV6-1 and TRBJ1-1; D is unclear. Germline V lookup: CDR1 MNHNS, CDR2 SASEGT. The CDR3 is 14 residues long. Trimming pared 2 bases from V and 3 bases from J, leaving 10 bases between. CDR3 in DNA: TGTGCCAGCAGTGAAAATATGGGGTACACTGAAGCTTTCTTT. Its protein product is CASSENMGYTEAFF.

The genes are TRBV5-1 and TRBJ1-5; tentatively, D is TRBD1 (5 bases). CDR1 SGHRS and CDR2 YFSETQ come from the germline V gene. Trimming cost V 2 bases and J 5 bases, with 14 bases left between them. The CDR3 length is 15 residues. The CDR3 DNA reads TGCGCCAGCAGCTTTGACCCAGGGAGAGATCAGCCCCAGCATTTT. Translating gives CASSFDPGRDQPQHF.

The rearrangement links TRBV18 to TRBJ2-3, with unresolved D. The CDR3 runs 19 residues. Between the trimmed V and J ends, which lost 1 base and 0 bases, there was a span of 20 bases. CDR1 is KGHSH, CDR2 LQKENI, per germline. The CDR3 reads CASSPRIGAHSASTDTQYF. In DNA form, the CDR3 reads TGTGCCAGCTCACCACGGATAGGCGCTCATAGTGCTAGCACAGATACGCAGTATTTT. Combining the CDR3 with reference TRBV18 and TRBJ2-3 gives the whole variable domain NAGVMQNPRHLVRRRGQEARLRCSPMKGHSHVYWYRQLPEEGLKFMVYLQKENIIDESGMPKERFSAEFPKEGPSILRIQQVVRGDSAAYFCASSPRIGAHSASTDTQYFGPGTRLTVL.